These 13 T cell receptor beta chains were sequenced from one sample in a study of shared clonotypes between healthy human individuals. The table came from immunoSEQ multiplex PCR; TCRdb's copy has only in-frame clones and leaves some out. The table shows fewer than 1.8 million clones, with 98% to 99% occurring only once. The source material was naive CD4+ T cells sorted from blood. Subset in this sample: CD45RA+ positively selected. Receptor source: a man under 40 in good health.

This clone was picked up one time. The V and J genes are TRBV5-5 and TRBJ2-2; a weak D match, TRBD1 (6 bases). CDR1 is SGHKS, CDR2 YYEKEE, per germline (reference sequence). The V gene lost 0 bases and the J gene lost 7 bases, with 22 bases spanning the gap. This CDR3 has 18 amino acids. CDR3 region: CASSLVKGQGLANGELFF. CDR3 coding DNA: TGTGCCAGCAGCTTGGTAAAAGGTCAGGGGCTCGCCAACGGGGAGCTGTTTTTT.

The chain has TRBV11-2 and TRBJ2-7, with D possibly TRBD2 on 6 matching bases. The V gene's germline CDR1 is SGHAT and CDR2 FQNNGV. V lost 3 bases and J 6 bases, leaving 15 bases between the germline ends. CDR3 length: 14 amino acids. The DNA of the CDR3 is TGTGCCAGCAGCTTGGGGATCAGGACTACCGAGCAGTACTTC. It translates to CASSLGIRTTEQYF.

V usage is TRBV7-9 and J usage is TRBJ2-1, with D hard to call. Per germline, CDR1 SEHNR and CDR2 FQNEAQ (reference sequence). The CDR3 is 12 residues long. V shed 4 bases and J shed 5 bases, with 6 bases lying between them. The chain's CDR3 is CASSYKDNEQFF. CDR3 nucleotide sequence: TGTGCCAGCAGCTATAAGGACAATGAGCAGTTCTTC. The full variable domain, rest sourced from reference TRBV7-9 and TRBJ2-1, is DTGVSQNPRHKITKRGQNVTFRCDPISEHNRLYWYRQTLGQGPEFLTYFQNEAQLEKSRLLSDRFSAERPKGSFSTLEIQRTEQGDSAMYLCASSYKDNEQFFGPGTRLTVL.

This chain uses TRBV11-2 with TRBJ2-1; D is possibly TRBD2 (6 bases). Looked up from germline, CDR1 is SGHAT and CDR2 is FQNNGV. Deletions cut 1 base from V and 9 bases from J, with 13 bases between. The CDR3 length is 14 residues. CDR3: CASSLGGTPGEQFF. DNA for the CDR3: TGTGCCAGCAGCTTAGGCGGGACTCCGGGTGAGCAGTTCTTC.

V gene TRBV11-1 combines with J gene TRBJ2-7; no definite D call. V was clipped by 5 bases and J by 0 bases, with 11 bases between them. This CDR3 is built from 14 residues. Germline CDR1 is SGHAT and CDR2 is FQDESV (reference sequence). The CDR3 DNA sequence: TGTGCCAGCAGCCAAACGGACGGCTCCTACGAGCAGTACTTC. Protein product: CASSQTDGSYEQYF.

The V call is TRBV29-1, the J call TRBJ2-1; D call uncertain. V gave up 2 bases and J gave up 8 bases, with 7 bases separating them. Germline loops: CDR1 SQVTM, CDR2 ANQGSEA. This CDR3 has 11 amino acids. The CDR3 DNA reads TGCAGCGTTGAACCGGTCGATGAGCAGTTCTTC. It codes for CSVEPVDEQFF.

The rearrangement links TRBV18 to TRBJ2-4, with TRBD1 as a possible D gene (6 bases). This CDR3 region has 18 residues. Germline loops: CDR1 KGHSH, CDR2 LQKENI. With 3 bases removed from V and 0 bases from J, the gap between germline ends came to 18 bases. CDR3 coding DNA: TGTGCCAGCTCACCGCTTGCGGGTGGGACATTAGCCAAAAACATTCAGTACTTC. It encodes CASSPLAGGTLAKNIQYF.

This clone has only one observation. This sequence joins TRBV6-1 and TRBJ2-1, with D possibly being TRBD1 (5 bases). Trimming left V 6 bases short and J 5 bases short, with 11 bases between. The germline V gene has CDR1 MNHNS and CDR2 SASEGT. The CDR3 sequence is 13 residues long. DNA for the CDR3: TGTGCCAGCAGGGGGCTAACGGACAATGAGCAGTTCTTC. This encodes CASRGLTDNEQFF.

The chain couples TRBV28 to TRBJ2-1; 11 bases are shared with TRBD2. This CDR3 is 16 amino acids long. Germline CDR1 MDHEN, CDR2 SYDVKM. V shed 8 bases, J shed 4 bases, and the junction held 10 bases outside the gene matches. CDR3 DNA: TGTGCCAGCGGCGAAGTAGCGGGAGGGGGGTACAATGAGCAGTTCTTC. This translates into CASGEVAGGGYNEQFF.

Regarding this clone: The same CDR3 can be traced to other DNA sequences in this sample. DNA for the CDR3: TGTGCCAGCAGCTTAGCAGTTGTTTACAATGAGCAGTTCTTC. It codes for CASSLAVVYNEQFF. This sequence joins TRBV7-2 and TRBJ2-1; D is unresolved. This CDR3 is 14 amino acids long. Trimming stripped 0 bases from V and 4 bases from J, with 7 bases between. Germline V lookup: CDR1 SGHTA, CDR2 FQGNSA. Looking up the rest from reference TRBV7-2 and TRBJ2-1 gives the full variable domain: GAGVSQSPSNKVTEKGKDVELRCDPISGHTALYWYRQSLGQGLEFLIYFQGNSAPDKSGLPSDRFSAERTGGSVSTLTIQRTQQEDSAVYLCASSLAVVYNEQFFGPGTRLTVL.

The chain is built from TRBV10-3 and TRBJ2-7; TRBD2 aligns across 13 bases. V was clipped by 7 bases and J by 3 bases; unmatched bases: 9. Germline V gene sequence: CDR1 ENHRY, CDR2 SYGVKD. The CDR3 has 16 residues. This CDR3 is CAITEGLAGERYEQYF. For the CDR3, the DNA is TGTGCCATCACCGAAGGACTAGCGGGAGAACGCTACGAGCAGTACTTC.

The rearrangement uses TRBV5-4 and TRBJ2-7; 12 nucleotides agree with TRBD2. V shed 4 bases and J 0 bases; nucleotides not matched to a gene: 2. The CDR3 covers 15 residues. Germline V gene lookup returns CDR1 SGHNT and CDR2 YYREEE (reference sequence). CDR3 region: CASSLAGGPSYEQYF. The CDR3 DNA reads TGTGCCAGCAGCCTAGCGGGAGGGCCCTCCTACGAGCAGTACTTC.

The chain has TRBV28 and TRBJ1-5, with 10 bases aligning to TRBD1. Germline V gene sequence: CDR1 MDHEN, CDR2 SYDVKM. The CDR3 totals 16 residues. The J segment lost 4 bases and the V segment lost 5 bases, leaving 8 bases of the junction unmatched. This CDR3 is CASSPQDRGWNQPQHF. The CDR3 region has the DNA TGTGCCAGCAGTCCCCAGGACAGGGGGTGGAATCAGCCCCAGCATTTT.